The 10 T cell receptor beta chains in this list originate from one sample, sequenced in a study of CXCR3-negative and CXCR3-positive naive CD8 T cells. The method, 5' RACE with UMI labels, was used to prepare the TRB cDNA libraries. TCRdb reprocessed the 5' RACE reads, keeping one entry per CDR3 protein, no DNA. The table lists approximately 56,000 distinct CDR3 sequences. Sequences were obtained from naive CXCR3- CD8+ T cells from blood. Subset here: CD45RO-CCR7+CD27+CD95- naive CD8+ T cells lacking CXCR3 (TNR3-). The receptors were sampled from a human donor in good health. Some clones in this sample may be carry-over from other donors' samples.

The J gene is TRBJ2-7, the V gene TRBV7-6; TCRdb returns TRBD1, unconfirmable since there is no DNA. CDR3 size: 15 residues. The germline V gene has CDR1 SGHVS and CDR2 FNYEAQ. The CDR3 loop reads CASSLGTGGPYEQYF.

This chain joins TRBV5-6 and TRBJ2-7. Germline assignment: CDR1 SGHDT and CDR2 YYEEEE. This CDR3 contains 11 residues. The CDR3 here is CASSLGNEQYF.

The chain links TRBV11-2 to TRBJ2-7; TCRdb selects TRBD1, and the lack of DNA leaves this call unchecked. The CDR3 has 14 residues. The germline V gene has CDR1 SGHAT and CDR2 FQNNGV. CDR3 loop: CASSYGARRNEQYF.

The V and J genes are TRBV7-8 and TRBJ1-5. The length of the CDR3 is 17 residues. Germline V gene lookup returns CDR1 SGHVS and CDR2 FQNEAQ. CDR3 amino acids: CASSPTFWNPGNQPQHF. Full variable domain (missing parts from reference TRBV7-8 and TRBJ1-5): GAGVSQSPRYKVAKRGQDVALRCDPISGHVSLFWYQQALGQGPEFLTYFQNEAQLDKSGLPSDRFFAERPEGSVSTLKIQRTQQEDSAVYLCASSPTFWNPGNQPQHFGDGTRLSIL.

V is TRBV13 and J is TRBJ2-7; the D call from TCRdb, TRBD1, cannot be confirmed without DNA. Germline V gives CDR1 PRHDT, CDR2 FYEKMQ (reference sequence). This CDR3 region has 15 residues. CDR3 region: CASLRGGAKSYEQYF. The full variable domain, its missing parts supplied by reference TRBV13 and TRBJ2-7, is AAGVIQSPRHLIKEKRETATLKCYPIPRHDTVYWYQQGPGQDPQFLISFYEKMQSDKGSIPDRFSAQQFSDYHSELNMSSLELGDSALYFCASLRGGAKSYEQYFGPGTRLTVT.

V usage is TRBV27 and J usage is TRBJ2-7; the TRBD1 assignment by TCRdb is unverifiable without DNA. The V gene's germline CDR1 is MNHEY and CDR2 SMNVEV (reference sequence). This CDR3 has 13 amino acids. The CDR3 reads CASSPGQNYEQYF.

The genes are TRBV27 and TRBJ1-1. CDR1 is MNHEY and CDR2 is SMNVEV in the germline V gene (reference sequence). The CDR3 loop spans 14 amino acids. The CDR3: CASSLSNMNTEAFF.

The chain carries TRBV29-1 and TRBJ2-5; TCRdb's D call of TRBD1 is untestable without DNA. Germline V gene data show CDR1 as SQVTM and CDR2 as ANQGSEA. This CDR3 spans 12 amino acids. CDR3: CSVVGGGETQYF.

This sequence joins TRBV2 and TRBJ2-7; the TCRdb D gene call, TRBD2, has no DNA to confirm it. CDR3 length: 15 residues. Germline values: CDR1 SNHLY, CDR2 FYNNEI. The CDR3 sequence: CASSEDSGGVYEQYF.

CDR3 residues: CASSQGFSGANVLTF. The rearrangement uses TRBV6-5 and TRBJ2-6; absent DNA, TCRdb's TRBD1 call cannot be checked. Germline V lookup: CDR1 MNHEY, CDR2 SVGAGI. The CDR3 is 15 residues long.